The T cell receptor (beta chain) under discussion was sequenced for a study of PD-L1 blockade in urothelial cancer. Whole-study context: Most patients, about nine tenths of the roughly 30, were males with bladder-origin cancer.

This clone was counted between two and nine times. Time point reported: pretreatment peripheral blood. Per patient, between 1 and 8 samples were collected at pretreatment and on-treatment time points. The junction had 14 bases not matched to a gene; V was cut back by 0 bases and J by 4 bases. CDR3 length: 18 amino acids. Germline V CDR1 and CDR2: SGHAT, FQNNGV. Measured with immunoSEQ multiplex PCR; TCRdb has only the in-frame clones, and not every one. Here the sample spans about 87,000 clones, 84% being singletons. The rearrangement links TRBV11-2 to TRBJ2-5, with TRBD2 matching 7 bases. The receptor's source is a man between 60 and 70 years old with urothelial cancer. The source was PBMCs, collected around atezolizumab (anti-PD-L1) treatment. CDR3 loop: CASSLDGGRSVLRETQYF. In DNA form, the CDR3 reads TGTGCCAGCAGCTTAGATGGCGGGAGATCAGTGTTGAGAGAGACCCAGTACTTC.